These 27 T cell receptor beta chains share one sample of origin, sequenced in a study of blood T cell repertoires in COVID-19. The repertoire was sequenced with immunoSEQ multiplex PCR; TCRdb's copy has only in-frame clones and lacks some. The data contain 350,000 or so clones, about 89% of them singletons. Sequencing used peripheral blood. These TCRs come from a woman in her twenties or thirties with COVID-19, enrolled during active disease.

The rearrangement links TRBV11-2 to TRBJ2-2, with a possible D match to TRBD1 (6 bases). Germline V gene lookup returns CDR1 SGHAT and CDR2 FQNNGV. V was shortened by 5 bases and J by 7 bases, with 11 bases between the two germline ends. The CDR3 has 13 amino acids. The CDR3 DNA follows: TGTGCCAGCAGCCTAGGGGGAGTCGGGGAGCTGTTTTTT. Its translation is CASSLGGVGELFF.

In this sample, this clone turned up a few times. The gene calls are TRBV6-9 and TRBJ2-1, with TRBD1 matching over 7 bases. The CDR3 runs to 12 residues. The V gene's germline CDR1 is MNHGY and CDR2 SVAAGI. V lost 5 bases, J lost 10 bases, and 5 bases stayed unmatched. CDR3: CASSPWDREQFF. DNA of the CDR3: TGTGCCAGCAGTCCTTGGGACAGAGAGCAGTTCTTC.

The gene calls are TRBV6-5 and TRBJ2-1, with 8 bases identical to TRBD1. Germline CDR1 MNHEY, CDR2 SVGAGI. J lost 10 bases, V lost 9 bases, and 11 bases had no gene match. The CDR3 is 13 amino acids. In DNA form, the CDR3 reads TGTGCCAGTATAACACTAGACAGGGGCGAGCAGTTCTTC. It yields the protein CASITLDRGEQFF.

The chain couples TRBV6-5 to TRBJ1-2, with D possibly TRBD1 on 5 matching bases. The germline V gene has CDR1 MNHEY and CDR2 SVGAGI. The CDR3 length is 12 residues. Between the trimmed V and J ends, which lost 10 bases and 3 bases, there was a span of 12 bases. The CDR3 spells CATQGGYYGYTF. The CDR3 DNA follows: TGTGCCACCCAGGGAGGATACTATGGCTACACCTTC.

Concerning this clone: Other DNA sequences of this sample code for an identical CDR3. The rearrangement uses TRBV5-1 and TRBJ2-7, with TRBD2 matching over 8 bases. Germline CDR1 reads SGHRS; CDR2 reads YFSETQ. V lost 0 bases and J lost 1; bases outside the gene matches: 3. This CDR3 has 15 amino acids. CDR3 DNA: TGCGCCAGCAGCTTGGGGGCGGGAGGATCCTACGAGCAGTACTTC. It translates to CASSLGAGGSYEQYF.

The rearrangement links TRBV28 to TRBJ1-1; tentatively, D is TRBD1 (6 bases). CDR1 is MDHEN and CDR2 is SYDVKM in the germline V gene. Trimming took 6 bases from V and 5 from J, leaving 16 bases between them. This CDR3 is built from 14 residues. CDR3 nucleotide sequence: TGTGCCAGCAGCTACACAGGGCAGGGGACTGAAGCTTTCTTT. Protein: CASSYTGQGTEAFF.

The chain carries TRBV7-2 and TRBJ1-5; 8 bases map to TRBD1. The V gene end was trimmed by 5 bases and the J gene end by 5 bases; junction bases not matched to a gene: 5. Germline CDR1 reads SGHTA; CDR2 reads FQGNSA. The CDR3 runs 14 residues. The CDR3 DNA follows: TGTGCCAGCAGCACCCGGACAGGGCATCAGCCCCAGCATTTT. It translates to CASSTRTGHQPQHF.

This clone was observed a handful of times. The chain joins TRBV19 to TRBJ1-3; D unresolved. Trimming removed 3 bases at V and 4 bases at J, with 7 bases between. The CDR3 has 13 residues. CDR1 is LNHDA, CDR2 SQIVND, per germline (reference sequence). The CDR3 DNA follows: TGTGCCAGTAGTATGGGCAGCGGAAACACCATATATTTT. Translating it yields CASSMGSGNTIYF.

Here the CDR3 reads CASSGSYEQYF. Here the CDR3 DNA reads TGCGCCAGCTCAGGGTCCTACGAGCAGTACTTC. V is TRBV10-2 and J is TRBJ2-7; perhaps TRBD1 as D (5 bases). This CDR3 has 11 amino acids. Germline lookup yields CDR1 WSHSY and CDR2 SAAADI. The V end was cut by 8 bases, the J end by 1 base, with 6 bases between.

The J gene is TRBJ1-4, the V gene TRBV4-1, with TRBD1 matching over 7 bases. Germline values: CDR1 MGHRA, CDR2 YSYEKL. V lost 0 bases and J lost 3; bases outside the gene matches: 13. This CDR3 has 19 residues. The CDR3 protein is CASSQEAPLRGASNEKLFF. The CDR3 region has the DNA TGCGCCAGCAGCCAAGAAGCCCCACTCAGGGGGGCGTCTAATGAAAAACTGTTTTTT.

This chain uses TRBV29-1 with TRBJ2-2; D is ambiguous. The CDR3 spans 14 residues. V lost 2 bases, J lost 3 bases, and 10 bases lay in between. Germline V lookup: CDR1 SQVTM, CDR2 ANQGSEA. CDR3 loop: CSVEWADDTGELFF. The CDR3 DNA reads TGCAGCGTTGAATGGGCCGATGACACCGGGGAGCTGTTTTTT.

V gene TRBV5-1 combines with J gene TRBJ2-1; 12 positions match TRBD2. Germline loops: CDR1 SGHRS, CDR2 YFSETQ. V trimming: 0 bases; J trimming: 0 bases; junction bases outside the gene matches: 7. The CDR3 runs to 19 residues. CDR3 in amino acids: CASSLALGLAGLSYNEQFF. CDR3 nucleotide sequence: TGCGCCAGCAGCTTGGCCTTAGGACTAGCGGGACTCTCCTACAATGAGCAGTTCTTC.

This sequence joins TRBV4-1 and TRBJ2-5; D ambiguous. The CDR3 sequence is 15 residues long. The V gene lost 6 bases and the J gene lost 3 bases, with 17 bases spanning the gap. The V gene's germline CDR1 is MGHRA and CDR2 YSYEKL. CDR3 DNA sequence: TGCGCCAGCAGTAGACTCGCAAATCCTAAAGAGACCCAGTACTTC. Translation gives CASSRLANPKETQYF.

The chain joins TRBV12-5 to TRBJ2-7; D is ambiguous. With 2 bases removed from V and 6 bases from J, the gap between germline ends came to 8 bases. The CDR3 is 12 residues long. CDR1 is LGHNT, CDR2 FRNRAP, per germline. CDR3 protein: CASGLLRGEQYF. Here the CDR3 DNA reads TGTGCTAGTGGTTTGCTTCGAGGCGAGCAGTACTTC.

This clone appeared once. V is TRBV10-3 and J is TRBJ2-1, with D possibly TRBD1 on 5 matching bases. Trimming removed 10 bases at V and 9 bases at J, with 16 bases between. The CDR3 is 12 residues long. From germline, CDR1 is ENHRY and CDR2 SYGVKD. CDR3 sequence: CATRDSAAEQFF. In DNA, the CDR3 is TGTGCCACCCGCGACAGCGCGGCTGAGCAGTTCTTC.

The chain links TRBV27 to TRBJ2-7; D remains ambiguous. CDR1 and CDR2 (germline): MNHEY, SMNVEV (reference sequence). This CDR3 contains 15 residues. With 2 bases removed from V and 3 bases from J, the gap between germline ends came to 14 bases. CDR3 nucleotides: TGTGCCAGCAGTTTAAGAGTCGACGGAGTCTACGAGCAGTACTTC. Its protein is CASSLRVDGVYEQYF.

CDR3 protein: CASRQGASTEAFF. The CDR3 nucleotides are TGCGCCAGCCGACAGGGGGCTAGCACTGAAGCTTTCTTT. This chain connects TRBV4-1 to TRBJ1-1, with 10 bases that match TRBD1. Germline CDR1 MGHRA, CDR2 YSYEKL. The CDR3 has 13 residues. Trimming took 8 bases from V and 4 from J; bases not matched to a gene: 4.

This clone came up once. The chain links TRBV19 to TRBJ2-1; perhaps TRBD2 as D (5 bases). Per the germline V gene, CDR1 is LNHDA and CDR2 is SQIVND (reference sequence). The CDR3 runs to 13 residues. Trimming left V 3 bases short and J 16 bases short, with 19 bases between. The CDR3 coding sequence is TGTGCCAGTAGTATGGGAGTGAGTCTGCCCGCCTTCTTC. It is translated as CASSMGVSLPAFF.

The chain employs TRBV10-1 and TRBJ2-5; tentatively, D is TRBD1 (5 bases). This CDR3 spans 15 amino acids. Trimming pared 2 bases from V and 5 bases from J, leaving 15 bases between. The germline gives CDR1 WNHNN, CDR2 SYGVQD (reference sequence). CDR3 region: CASSENVGDVETQYF. DNA for the CDR3: TGCGCCAGCAGTGAGAATGTAGGGGATGTGGAGACCCAGTACTTC.

The rearrangement joins TRBV27 to TRBJ1-5, with 7 bases aligning to TRBD1. The V and J ends lost 2 bases and 1 base, in that order; junction bases with no gene match: 8. Germline CDR1 is MNHEY and CDR2 is SMNVEV (reference sequence). The CDR3 is made up of 17 amino acids. This CDR3 reads CASSLTPSGGSNQPQHF. The CDR3 DNA follows: TGTGCCAGCAGTTTAACGCCCTCAGGGGGAAGCAATCAGCCCCAGCATTTT.

J is TRBJ2-7 and V is TRBV3-1 (or the pseudogene TRBV3-2); 12 bases fit TRBD2. J lost 4 bases, V lost 3 bases, and 4 bases had no gene match. This CDR3 region has 15 residues. The germline gives CDR1 LGHDT, CDR2 YNNKEL (reference sequence). The CDR3 DNA reads as TGTGCCAGCAGCCAGTGGACTAGCGGGAATTACGAGCAGTACTTC. Protein product: CASSQWTSGNYEQYF.

This sequence joins TRBV10-1 and TRBJ2-1, with 7 bases that match TRBD2. This CDR3 has 16 amino acids. Per the germline V gene, CDR1 is WNHNN and CDR2 is SYGVQD (reference sequence). V shed 6 bases, J shed 3 bases, and the junction held 11 bases outside the gene matches. CDR3 loop: CASSGSPAGNYNEQFF. CDR3 sequence (DNA): TGCGCCAGCAGCGGGTCCCCAGCGGGGAACTACAATGAGCAGTTCTTC.

The CDR3 DNA follows: TGCGCCAGCAGCCCGTTTCCCAGGGGGTGGACTGAAGCTTTCTTT. Translated: CASSPFPRGWTEAFF. The chain links TRBV4-3 to TRBJ1-1; TRBD1 aligns across 7 bases. Germline CDR1 reads LGHNA; CDR2 reads YSLEER. J lost 5 bases, V lost 4 bases, and 10 bases had no gene match. The CDR3 loop spans 15 amino acids.

The rearrangement uses TRBV29-1 and TRBJ2-7; maybe TRBD1 (6 bases). The germline V and J ends were trimmed by 8 bases and 1 base, with 18 bases remaining between them. CDR3 length equals 14 residues. CDR1 SQVTM and CDR2 ANQGSEA come from the germline V gene. The CDR3: CSFRTGTLSYEQYF. The CDR3 DNA reads as TGCAGCTTCAGGACCGGGACACTTTCCTACGAGCAGTACTTC.

This chain joins TRBV5-1 and TRBJ2-5; 7 bases match TRBD2. Germline-derived CDR1 and CDR2 are SGHRS and YFSETQ. The CDR3 has 14 residues. Trimming removed 5 bases from V and 7 bases from J; junction bases left unmatched: 11. The CDR3 DNA reads as TGCGCCAGCAGTCCCGAGGTTGGGGAGGGGACCCAGTACTTC. This translates into CASSPEVGEGTQYF.

This CDR3 is CASSPRTGQYEQYF. CDR3 nucleotides: TGTGCCAGCTCACCCCGGACAGGGCAATACGAGCAGTACTTC. The chain links TRBV18 to TRBJ2-7; 8 nucleotides line up with TRBD1. Germline CDR1 reads KGHSH; CDR2 reads LQKENI. The CDR3 spans 14 residues. V was clipped by 3 bases and J by 4 bases; unmatched bases: 5.

The chain links TRBV19 to TRBJ1-1, with D unclear. The V gene lost 3 bases and the J gene lost 4 bases, with 6 bases spanning the gap. CDR1 is LNHDA, CDR2 SQIVND, per germline (reference sequence). The CDR3 length is 12 residues. The CDR3 is CASSISVTEAFF. In DNA form, the CDR3 reads TGTGCCAGTAGTATTAGTGTCACTGAAGCTTTCTTT.